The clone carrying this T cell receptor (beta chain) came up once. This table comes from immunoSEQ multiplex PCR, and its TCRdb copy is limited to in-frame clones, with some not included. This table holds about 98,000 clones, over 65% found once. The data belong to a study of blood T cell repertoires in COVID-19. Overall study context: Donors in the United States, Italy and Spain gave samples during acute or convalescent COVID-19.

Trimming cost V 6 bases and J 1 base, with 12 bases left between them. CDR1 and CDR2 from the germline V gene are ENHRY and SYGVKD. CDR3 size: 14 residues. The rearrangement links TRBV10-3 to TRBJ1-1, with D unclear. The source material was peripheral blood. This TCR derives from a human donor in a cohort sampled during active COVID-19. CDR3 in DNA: TGTGCCATCAGGGCGGCCGTGGGGAACACTGAAGCTTTCTTT. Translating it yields CAIRAAVGNTEAFF.